This T cell receptor (beta chain) was profiled in a study of blood T cell repertoires in COVID-19. Recruits, aged roughly 18 to 95 years, lived in 25 or so US areas. As processed by the authors: Reference gene primers were amplified, and this amplification served to estimate nucleated cell counts. Data came from immunoSEQ multiplex PCR; TCRdb stores just in-frame clones and leaves some out. That table is the source of V, J and clone size, and D and trimming were worked out from the DNA. The sample carries 200,000 to 250,000 clones, roughly four fifths recorded once. Sequenced material: PBMCs or T cells enriched from blood (not recorded which). This clonotype was sampled from a man in his forties who had recovered from COVID-19.

The DNA for the CDR3 is TGCGCCAGCAGCCAAGATGGAACAGGGGCTTGGTACGAGCAGTACTTC. Its protein is CASSQDGTGAWYEQYF. This rearrangement joins TRBV4-1 to TRBJ2-7; TRBD1 matches 7 bases. Germline V gene data show CDR1 as MGHRA and CDR2 as YSYEKL. The CDR3 spans 16 residues. With V trimmed by 0 bases and J by 4 bases, 9 bases remained unmatched.